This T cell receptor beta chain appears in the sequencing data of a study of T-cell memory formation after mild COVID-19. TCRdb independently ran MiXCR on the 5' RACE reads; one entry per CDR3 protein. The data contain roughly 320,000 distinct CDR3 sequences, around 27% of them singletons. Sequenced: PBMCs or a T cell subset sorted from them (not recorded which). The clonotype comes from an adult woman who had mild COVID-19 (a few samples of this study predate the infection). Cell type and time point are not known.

The CDR3 sequence is CASSKAGALAYEQYF. In nucleotides, the CDR3 is TGTGCCAGCAGTAAAGCGGGAGCCCTCGCGTACGAGCAGTACTTC. This chain links TRBV12-3 or TRBV12-4 with TRBJ2-7; 8 bases align to TRBD2. The trim removed 5 bases at V and 4 bases at J, leaving 10 bases unmatched. The CDR3 contains 15 residues.